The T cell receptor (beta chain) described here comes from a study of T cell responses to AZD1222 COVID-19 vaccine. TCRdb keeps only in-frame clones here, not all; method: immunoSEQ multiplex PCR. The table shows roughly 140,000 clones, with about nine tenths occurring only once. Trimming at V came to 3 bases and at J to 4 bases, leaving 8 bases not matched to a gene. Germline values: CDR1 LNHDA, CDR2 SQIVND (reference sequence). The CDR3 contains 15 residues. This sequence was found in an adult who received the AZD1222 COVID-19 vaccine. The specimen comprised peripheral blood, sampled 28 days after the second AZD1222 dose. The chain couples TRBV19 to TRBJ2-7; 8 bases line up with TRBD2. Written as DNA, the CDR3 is TGTGCCAGTAGTATCCGGAGCGGGAGAGGGTACGAGCAGTACTTC. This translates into CASSIRSGRGYEQYF.